These T cell receptor beta chains were read from a single sample in a study of T cell repertoires in cytomegalovirus infection. Their target antigens are unknown. TCRdb redid the calling of the reads with MiXCR, one entry per CDR3 protein. The sample carries some 68,000 distinct CDR3 sequences, 22% recorded once. Input material: PBMCs, sequenced either directly or after in vitro stimulation (not recorded which). The receptors come from a human donor in good health (CMV status not recorded). Some clones in this sample may be carry-over from other donors' samples. Each CDR3 is given with its conserved first and last residue. A D gene is named only where the DNA matches it firmly. Where a row states a size, it is once, few, many or the class of an expanded clone; other rows omit it.

clone_size d_call cdr3_length j_call v_call cdr3_aa cdr3_nt
few . 15 TRBJ1-4 TRBV19 CASSVAGTGYEKLFF TGTGCCAGTAGTGTGGCAGGGACGGGATATGAAAAACTGTTTTTT
few TRBD2 14 TRBJ2-1 TRBV28 CASSLPSGRNEQFF TGTGCCAGCAGTTTGCCTAGCGGGCGAAATGAGCAGTTCTTC
many . 18 TRBJ2-6 TRBV7-9 CASSLVGAPSSGANVLTF TGTGCCAGCAGCTTAGTTGGGGCGCCCAGCTCTGGGGCCAACGTCCTGACTTTC
many TRBD1 14 TRBJ1-4 TRBV7-9 CASSPDRAEEKLFF TGTGCCAGCAGTCCCGACAGGGCCGAAGAAAAACTGTTTTTT
many TRBD2 15 TRBJ2-3 TRBV7-2 CASSLDGLAVDTQYF TGTGCCAGCAGCTTAGATGGGCTAGCGGTAGATACGCAGTATTTT
. . 13 TRBJ2-5 TRBV5-1 CASRGGVGETQYF TGCGCCAGCAGAGGAGGGGTAGGGGAGACCCAGTACTTC
. . 16 TRBJ1-3 TRBV7-2 CASSPIRAMGGNTIYF TGTGCCAGCAGCCCGATTCGAGCAATGGGCGGAAACACCATATATTTT
few . 15 TRBJ2-7 TRBV6-5 CASSYSTGTPGEQYF TGTGCCAGCAGTTACTCGACTGGGACCCCAGGGGAGCAGTACTTC
few TRBD1 13 TRBJ1-2 TRBV28 CASTLGTDGGYTF TGTGCCAGCACCCTGGGGACAGACGGTGGCTACACCTTC
. . 14 TRBJ2-7 TRBV19 CASSITGSAYEQYF TGTGCCAGTAGTATTACAGGGTCGGCGTACGAGCAGTACTTC
. TRBD1 15 TRBJ1-5 TRBV27 CASSLTGYGNQPQHF TGTGCCAGCAGCCTGACAGGGTACGGCAATCAGCCCCAGCATTTT
. TRBD1 14 TRBJ2-7 TRBV5-4 CASSRTGGFYEQYF TGTGCCAGCAGCAGGACAGGGGGTTTCTACGAGCAGTACTTC
. TRBD2 17 TRBJ2-3 TRBV7-3 CASSLTPGGLSTDTQYF TGTGCCAGCAGCTTGACGCCGGGGGGACTCAGCACAGATACGCAGTATTTT